This T cell receptor (beta chain) was recovered during a study of blood T cell repertoires in COVID-19. Study as a whole: The study drew acute and convalescent COVID-19 samples from the United States, Italy and Spain. From T cells, B-cell-depleted T cells, or PBMCs came the material, which was cDNA or gDNA.

This clone was counted once. Study processing details: For nucleated cells, counts were estimated from reference gene primer amplification. Some clones are missing from TCRdb's copy, which holds only in-frame ones; the method was immunoSEQ multiplex PCR. D and trimming were read from the DNA, whereas the V and J calls and clone size are those reported in that table. Here the sample spans under 200,000 clones, roughly 80% being singletons. The CDR3 consists of 16 residues. Germline V CDR1 and CDR2: PRHDT, FYEKMQ (reference sequence). Trimming pared 5 bases from V and 4 bases from J, leaving 20 bases between.

Sequencing input: peripheral blood. This sequence joins TRBV13 and TRBJ1-2, with a weak D call TRBD1 (6 bases). The clonotype comes from a human donor with acute or convalescent COVID-19. The donor label of this sample is uncertain. The CDR3: CASSLGKGGGAYGYTF. In nucleotides, the CDR3 is TGTGCCAGCAGCCTCGGCAAAGGGGGGGGCGCCTATGGCTACACCTTC.